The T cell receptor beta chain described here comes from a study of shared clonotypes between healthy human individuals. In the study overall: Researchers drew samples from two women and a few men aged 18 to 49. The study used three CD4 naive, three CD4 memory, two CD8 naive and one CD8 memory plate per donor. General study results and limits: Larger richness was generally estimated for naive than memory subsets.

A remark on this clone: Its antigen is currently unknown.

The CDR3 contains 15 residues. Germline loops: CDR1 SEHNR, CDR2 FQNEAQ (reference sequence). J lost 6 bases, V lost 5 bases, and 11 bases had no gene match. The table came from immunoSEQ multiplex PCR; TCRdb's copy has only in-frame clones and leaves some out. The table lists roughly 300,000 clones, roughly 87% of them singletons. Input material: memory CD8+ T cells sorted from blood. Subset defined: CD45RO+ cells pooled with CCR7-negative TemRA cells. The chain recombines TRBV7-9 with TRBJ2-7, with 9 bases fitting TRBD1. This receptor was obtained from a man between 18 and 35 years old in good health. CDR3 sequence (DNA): TGTGCCAGCAGCCGGGGACAGGGAAGTATTATCGAGCAGTACTTC. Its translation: CASSRGQGSIIEQYF. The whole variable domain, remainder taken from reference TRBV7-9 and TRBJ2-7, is DTGVSQNPRHKITKRGQNVTFRCDPISEHNRLYWYRQTLGQGPEFLTYFQNEAQLEKSRLLSDRFSAERPKGSFSTLEIQRTEQGDSAMYLCASSRGQGSIIEQYFGPGTRLTVT.